This is a list of T cell receptor beta chains from one sample in a study of shared clonotypes between healthy human individuals. Clones were sequenced by immunoSEQ multiplex PCR, and TCRdb holds only the in-frame ones, with some missing. The data contain 2 million to 2.5 million clones, approximately 95% of them singletons. The material sequenced was naive CD4+ T cells sorted from blood. Receptors originate from a man younger than 35 in good health. CDR3s include the opening cysteine and the closing phenylalanine or tryptophan. A D gene is named only where the DNA matches it firmly. Not every row has a clone size; where given, it reads once, few, many or a size class.

V: TRBV18
J: TRBJ1-5
D: -
size: -
CDR3: CASSPTQGFQPQHF
DNA: TGTGCCAGCTCACCAACCCAGGGTTTTCAGCCCCAGCATTTT

V: TRBV9
J: TRBJ1-2
D: -
size: -
CDR3: CASSVAAVKGGYTF
DNA: TGTGCCAGCAGCGTAGCGGCGGTGAAAGGGGGCTACACCTTC

V: TRBV7-2
J: TRBJ1-1
D: -
size: few
CDR3: CASSLKGPRTEAFF
DNA: TGTGCCAGCAGCCTTAAGGGCCCGCGGACTGAAGCTTTCTTT

V: TRBV10-3
J: TRBJ2-2
D: TRBD1
size: -
CDR3: CAISESKGAADTGELFF
DNA: TGTGCCATCAGTGAGTCGAAGGGGGCAGCGGACACCGGGGAGCTGTTTTTT

V: TRBV5-4
J: TRBJ1-6
D: TRBD1
size: -
CDR3: CASRSDRVINSPLHF
DNA: TGTGCCAGCAGATCGGACAGGGTCATTAATTCACCCCTCCACTTT

V: TRBV5-1
J: TRBJ1-5
D: -
size: -
CDR3: CASSLEGGSNQPQHF
DNA: TGCGCCAGCAGCTTGGAAGGCGGTAGCAATCAGCCCCAGCATTTT

V: TRBV6-1
J: TRBJ2-1
D: TRBD1
size: -
CDR3: CASIRGQRVYNEQFF
DNA: TGTGCCAGCATAAGGGGACAGAGGGTCTACAATGAGCAGTTCTTC

V: TRBV6-5
J: TRBJ2-7
D: TRBD1
size: -
CDR3: CASSYSGGQGSYEQYF
DNA: TGTGCCAGCAGTTACTCGGGGGGACAGGGGAGCTACGAGCAGTACTTC

V: TRBV30
J: TRBJ2-1
D: -
size: once
CDR3: CAWSVVYNEQFF
DNA: TGTGCCTGGAGTGTCGTCTACAATGAGCAGTTCTTC

V: TRBV9
J: TRBJ2-3
D: -
size: -
CDR3: CASSVGTNGGTDTQYF
DNA: TGTGCCAGCAGCGTAGGGACTAACGGGGGCACAGATACGCAGTATTTT

V: TRBV10-1
J: TRBJ1-5
D: -
size: -
CDR3: CASSEQSNQPQHF
DNA: TGCGCCAGCAGTGAGCAAAGCAATCAGCCCCAGCATTTT